This T cell receptor (beta chain) was profiled in a study of shared clonotypes between healthy human individuals. CD4+ cells were split into CD45RA+ naive and CD45RA-negative memory subsets. Only in-frame clones appear in the TCRdb table, and some are missing; sequencing was by immunoSEQ multiplex PCR. There are approximately 2.5 million clones in the sample; 90% to 95% occur only once, and 0.13% to 0.15% lies in the top ten. The count of this clone is one. The antigen is unknown. Study results and limitations: Clonotypes shared by all four sorted-subset donors had higher generation probabilities than non-shared clonotypes. Sequencing depth was predicted to influence how clonotypes are shared among donors.

The sample taken for sequencing was naive CD4+ T cells sorted from blood. Noted subset: CD45RA+ positively selected. The receptor was isolated from a man aged 18 to 30 in good health.

The DNA of the CDR3 is TGCGCCACCTCGGACAGGGGAAACCGGGAGCTGTTTTTT. Translating it yields CATSDRGNRELFF. J is TRBJ2-2 and V is TRBV5-1; 9 positions match TRBD1. V dropped 9 bases and J dropped 9; count of bases not matched to a gene: 9. This CDR3 is built from 13 residues. The germline gives CDR1 SGHRS, CDR2 YFSETQ.